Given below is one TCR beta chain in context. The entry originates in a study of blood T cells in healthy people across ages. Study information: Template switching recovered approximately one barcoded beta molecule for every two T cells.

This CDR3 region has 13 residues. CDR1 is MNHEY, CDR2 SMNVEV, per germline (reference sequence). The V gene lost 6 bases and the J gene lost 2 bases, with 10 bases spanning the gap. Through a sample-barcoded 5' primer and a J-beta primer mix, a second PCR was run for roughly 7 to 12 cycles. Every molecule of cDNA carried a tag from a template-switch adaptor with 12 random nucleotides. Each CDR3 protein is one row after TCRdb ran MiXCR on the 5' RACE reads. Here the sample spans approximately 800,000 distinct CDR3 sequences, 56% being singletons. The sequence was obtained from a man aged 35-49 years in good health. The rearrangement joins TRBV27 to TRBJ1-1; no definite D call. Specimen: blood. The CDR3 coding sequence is TGTGCCAGCAGGGCGGATCCTAACACTGAAGCTTTCTTT. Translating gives CASRADPNTEAFF.